This T cell receptor beta chain stems from a study of shared clonotypes between healthy human individuals. Study context: For every donor, three CD4 naive, three CD4 memory, two CD8 naive and one CD8 memory plates were used.

Points from the study as a whole: In contrast to clonotypes shared by all four donors, non-shared clonotypes had lower generation probabilities.

On this clone: What it recognizes is unknown. Within the sample, other DNA sequences also encode this same CDR3.

Trimming removed 0 bases at V and 3 bases at J, with 7 bases between. The length of the CDR3 is 14 residues. Germline CDR1 is SGHRS and CDR2 is YFSETQ. Sorted-subset replicate PCR reactions contained about 200 ng DNA, corresponding to some 30,000 T cell genomes. Data came from immunoSEQ multiplex PCR; TCRdb stores just in-frame clones and leaves some out. The sample records nearly 750,000 clones, approximately 72% being singletons. Sequenced material: memory CD4+ T cells sorted from blood. Subset described: CD45RA-negative fraction. This sequence was found in a woman aged 25 to 39 in good health. V and J are TRBV5-1 and TRBJ2-1; no firm D call. The CDR3: CASSLDYSYNEQFF. Written as DNA, the CDR3 is TGCGCCAGCAGCTTGGACTATAGCTACAATGAGCAGTTCTTC.